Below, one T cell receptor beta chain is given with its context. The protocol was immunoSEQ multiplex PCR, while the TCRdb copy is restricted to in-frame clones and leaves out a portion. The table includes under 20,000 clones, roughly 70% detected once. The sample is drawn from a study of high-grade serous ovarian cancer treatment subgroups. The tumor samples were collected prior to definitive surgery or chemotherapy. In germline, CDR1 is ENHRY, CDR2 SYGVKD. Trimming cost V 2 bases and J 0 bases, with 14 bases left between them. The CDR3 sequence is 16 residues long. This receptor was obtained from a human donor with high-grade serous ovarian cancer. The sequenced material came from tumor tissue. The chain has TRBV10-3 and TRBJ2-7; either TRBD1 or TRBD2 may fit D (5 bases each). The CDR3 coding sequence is TGTGCCATCAGTGAGGACGGGACGGCTCTCTCCTACGAGCAGTACTTC. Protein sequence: CAISEDGTALSYEQYF.